This T cell receptor (beta chain) came from a study of blood T cell repertoires in COVID-19. The V and J ends lost 2 bases and 4 bases, in that order; junction bases with no gene match: 8. Germline CDR1 reads KGHSH; CDR2 reads LQKENI. The CDR3 sequence is 15 residues long. Produced via immunoSEQ multiplex PCR; TCRdb's table is partial and in-frame only. Among over 65,000 clones listed, roughly 82% were seen once. The V call is TRBV18, the J call TRBJ2-7, with TRBD1 identical over 7 bases. This receptor was taken from a man at least 80 years old with active COVID-19. Sample: peripheral blood. This CDR3 reads CASSPGDRPRYEQYF. The CDR3 DNA is TGTGCCAGCTCACCAGGGGACAGACCCCGTTACGAGCAGTACTTC.